Shown below are 15 T cell receptor beta chains from a single sample sequenced in a study of regulatory T cells in long-lasting Graves disease. Documented time point: newly diagnosed GD, antithyroid drugs for less than 3 months. From RNA extracted from PBMCs, the TCR library was made. Combining iRepertoire HTBI primers with Arm-PCR of CDR3 regions, the authors built TCR beta libraries. One entry per CDR3 protein results from TCRdb running MiXCR on the multiplex PCR reads. Altogether some 240,000 distinct CDR3 sequences are present, around 19% being singletons, with the ten largest covering over 9.5%. The same sample was also studied in work on T cells in Graves' hyperthyroidism and ophthalmopathy.

The sequenced sample was peripheral blood mononuclear cells (PBMCs), obtained at new diagnosis, from a patient treated with antithyroid drugs. All receptors derive from a woman aged 30 to 39 with Graves disease.

This clonotype was seen repeatedly, ten times or more. The V gene is TRBV6-2 or TRBV6-3, the J gene TRBJ2-1; D may be TRBD1 (6 bases). The CDR3 covers 13 residues. Germline CDR1 and CDR2: MNHEY and SVGEGT. V was shortened by 6 bases and J by 7 bases, with 13 bases between the two germline ends. CDR3 DNA sequence: TGTGCCAGCAGCCGAACAGGGCGGAATGAGCAGTTCTTC. As protein: CASSRTGRNEQFF.

This rearrangement joins TRBV6-5 to TRBJ1-2; D ambiguous. The germline CDR1 and CDR2 sequences are MNHEY and SVGAGI. CDR3 length: 10 residues. Deletions cut 2 bases from V and 10 bases from J, with 5 bases between. The CDR3 loop is CASSYRLYTF. The CDR3 nucleotides read TGTGCCAGCAGTTACAGACTCTACACCTTC.

This clonotype was recorded many times. The rearrangement uses TRBV20-1 and TRBJ2-7; D gene unclear. V was shortened by 6 bases and J by 3 bases, with 3 bases between the two germline ends. CDR1 DFQATT and CDR2 SNEGSKA come from the germline V gene (reference sequence). CDR3 length: 9 residues. In DNA form, the CDR3 reads TGCAGTGCCGGCTACGAGCAGTACTTC. Encoded protein: CSAGYEQYF.

This clonotype has a count of ten or more. In DNA form, the CDR3 reads TGTGCCAGCAGGGGGAGGGCAGCTTATGGCTACACCTTC. The encoded protein is CASRGRAAYGYTF. The V and J genes are TRBV28 and TRBJ1-2; D remains unclear. Germline V lookup: CDR1 MDHEN, CDR2 SYDVKM. The CDR3 contains 13 residues. V lost 6 bases, J lost 5 bases, and 13 bases lay in between.

This clonotype was recorded at least ten times. The chain uses TRBV7-8 and TRBJ1-3; the match to TRBD1 covers 7 bases. The CDR3 is made up of 16 amino acids. CDR1 and CDR2 from the germline V gene are SGHVS and FQNEAQ. V trimming: 1 base; J trimming: 0 bases; junction bases outside the gene matches: 3. CDR3 nucleotides: TGTGCCAGCAGCTTAGAGGGACAGTTCTCTGGAAACACCATATATTTT. Translation: CASSLEGQFSGNTIYF.

This clonotype came up once. This clone may be a read error of a much larger clone one base away. V gene TRBV6-1 combines with J gene TRBJ1-2; 8 bases align to TRBD1. J was trimmed by 7 bases and V by 6 bases; bases with no gene match: 7. The CDR3 is 13 residues long. Germline loops: CDR1 MNHNS, CDR2 SASEGT. The CDR3 is CASRVAGGSGYTF. The CDR3 region has the DNA TGTGCCAGCAGGGTTGCAGGGGGCTCTGGCTACACCTTC.

This clonotype was counted ten times or more. One end of the junction does not line up with germline, which may come from a read error. The V call is TRBV4-1, the J call TRBJ1-2; 7 nucleotides agree with TRBD1. The CDR3 totals 14 residues. Per the germline V gene, CDR1 is MGHRA and CDR2 is YSYEKL. CDR3 DNA sequence: TGTGCCAGCAGCCAATACGGACAGGTCTATGGCTACACCTTC. Protein product: CASSQYGQVYGYTF.

This chain connects TRBV5-1 to TRBJ2-5; the match to TRBD2 covers 9 bases. Germline V lookup: CDR1 SGHRS, CDR2 YFSETQ. The junction had 10 bases not matched to a gene; V was cut back by 5 bases and J by 8 bases. The CDR3 covers 14 residues. The CDR3 sequence: CASRRTSATLTQYF. The CDR3 bases are TGCGCCAGCAGACGGACTAGCGCAACCCTAACCCAGTACTTC.

This clonotype was counted ten times or more. V gene TRBV6-5 combines with J gene TRBJ1-1; 9 nucleotides agree with TRBD1. The germline CDR1 and CDR2 sequences are MNHEY and SVGAGI. J lost 5 bases, V lost 4 bases, and 2 bases had no gene match. The CDR3 spans 13 residues. CDR3 amino acids: CASSFGQGTEAFF. The CDR3 coding sequence is TGTGCCAGCAGTTTCGGACAGGGGACTGAAGCTTTCTTT.

Ten or more counts support this clonotype. This sequence joins TRBV9 and TRBJ1-1; D is possibly TRBD1 (6 bases). Germline CDR1 reads SGDLS; CDR2 reads YYNGEE. The CDR3 contains 14 residues. With 0 bases removed from V and 2 bases from J, the gap between germline ends came to 8 bases. The DNA for the CDR3 is TGTGCCAGCAGCGTAGCACAGGGCAACACTGAAGCTTTCTTT. Translated: CASSVAQGNTEAFF. The full variable domain, with the rest looked up from reference TRBV9 and TRBJ1-1, is DSGVTQTPKHLITATGQRVTLRCSPRSGDLSVYWYQQSLDQGLQFLIQYYNGEERAKGNILERFSAQQFPDLHSELNLSSLELGDSALYFCASSVAQGNTEAFFGQGTRLTVV.

The rearrangement uses TRBV7-8 and TRBJ2-1; 8 bases agree with TRBD1. The ends lost 5 bases at V and 5 bases at J; junction bases unmatched: 11. The V gene's germline CDR1 is SGHVS and CDR2 FQNEAQ. The CDR3 runs to 16 residues. The CDR3 nucleotides read TGTGCCAGCAGCCGAGTGGACAGGGTGGAGGACAATGAGCAGTTCTTC. Translated, it gives CASSRVDRVEDNEQFF.

At least ten counts were recorded for this clonotype. This chain connects TRBV19 to TRBJ1-2; D perhaps matches TRBD1 (5 bases). The V end lost 3 bases, the J end lost 6 bases, and 14 bases lay between the germline ends. The CDR3 consists of 14 residues. Looked up from germline, CDR1 is LNHDA and CDR2 is SQIVND (reference sequence). The CDR3 sequence: CASSIGRDVDGYTF. The DNA for the CDR3 is TGTGCCAGTAGTATCGGCAGGGACGTTGATGGCTACACCTTC.

This clonotype showed up many times. The V gene is TRBV19, the J gene TRBJ2-2; D is possibly TRBD1 or TRBD2 (5 bases each). This CDR3 contains 16 residues. Trimming pared 7 bases from V and 0 bases from J, leaving 15 bases between. Germline V CDR1 and CDR2: LNHDA, SQIVND (reference sequence). The CDR3 DNA sequence: TGTGCCAGTATGGGGGATCCGGGAACGAACACCGGGGAGCTGTTTTTT. This codes for CASMGDPGTNTGELFF.

This clonotype was recorded many times. The chain has TRBV20-1 and TRBJ1-2, with D tentatively TRBD1 (5 bases). The CDR3 length is 13 residues. The V and J ends lost 1 base and 3 bases respectively, with 9 bases between them. Germline assignment: CDR1 DFQATT and CDR2 SNEGSKA (reference sequence). CDR3 nucleotides: TGCAGTGCTAGAGGACAGATCGACTATGGCTACACCTTC. It translates to CSARGQIDYGYTF.

The sample holds a few counts of this clonotype. The V call is TRBV2, the J call TRBJ1-2; D possibly corresponds to TRBD1 (6 bases). The CDR3 runs 13 residues. Germline V gene lookup returns CDR1 SNHLY and CDR2 FYNNEI. V shed 7 bases and J shed 0 bases, with 9 bases lying between them. The CDR3 spells CASNRQANYGYTF. DNA for the CDR3: TGTGCCAGCAACAGACAGGCTAACTATGGCTACACCTTC.